The clone carrying this T cell receptor (beta chain) was recorded only once. This entry is derived from a study of blood T cell repertoires in COVID-19. Looking at the study overall: The United States, Italy and Spain provided the acute and convalescent COVID-19 samples. T cells, B-cell-depleted T cells, or PBMCs supplied cDNA or gDNA.

Trimming at V came to 2 bases and at J to 6 bases, leaving 5 bases not matched to a gene. This CDR3 is 14 amino acids long. CDR1 and CDR2 (germline): LGHDT, YNNKEL (reference sequence). Sequenced by immunoSEQ multiplex PCR; TCRdb stores in-frame clones only, minus some. The top ten clones hold about 4.7% of a sample with about 110,000 clones, about 78% of them seen once. The J gene is TRBJ2-7, the V gene TRBV3-1 (or the pseudogene TRBV3-2), with 9 bases fitting TRBD1. Specimen: peripheral blood. The clonotype was recovered from a human donor in a cohort sampled during active or convalescent COVID-19. The CDR3 sequence: CASSQWDRATEQYF. The CDR3 DNA reads as TGTGCCAGCAGCCAATGGGACAGGGCGACCGAGCAGTACTTC.